These 23 T cell receptor beta chains share one sample of origin, sequenced in a study of identical twins. TCRdb re-derived calls from the 5' RACE reads in MiXCR, one entry per CDR3 protein. The repertoire holds approximately 590,000 distinct CDR3 sequences, 9.5% to 10% seen once, with under 3% in the top ten. These records were also assigned to another study, of yellow fever vaccine responses in identical twins.

The specimen sequenced was PBMCs. These receptors all stem from a woman under 30 in good health.

The gene calls are TRBV7-9 and TRBJ2-6; D perhaps matches TRBD1 (5 bases). The V gene lost 5 bases and the J gene lost 3 bases, with 14 bases spanning the gap. The germline V gene has CDR1 SEHNR and CDR2 FQNEAQ (reference sequence). The CDR3 spans 16 residues. The CDR3 bases are TGTGCCAGCAGCCCTAGGGTAGGGGATGGGGCCAACGTCCTGACTTTC. Protein: CASSPRVGDGANVLTF.

This clonotype appeared many times. The chain has TRBV29-1 and TRBJ1-1, with D possibly matching TRBD1 (5 bases). The CDR3 runs to 12 residues. The germline V and J ends were trimmed by 3 bases and 8 bases, with 13 bases remaining between them. The germline gives CDR1 SQVTM, CDR2 ANQGSEA. DNA of the CDR3: TGCAGCGTTGAGACGAGGGGTCTGGAAGCTTTCTTT. It translates to CSVETRGLEAFF. Full variable domain (outside the CDR3, taken from reference TRBV29-1 and TRBJ1-1): SAVISQKPSRDICQRGTSLTIQCQVDSQVTMMFWYRQQPGQSLTLIATANQGSEATYESGFVIDKFPISRPNLTFSTLTVSNMSPEDSSIYLCSVETRGLEAFFGQGTRLTVV.

The chain links TRBV27 to TRBJ2-3, with 8 nucleotides matching TRBD2. Germline lookup yields CDR1 MNHEY and CDR2 SMNVEV (reference sequence). The CDR3 has 15 residues. The V gene end was trimmed by 7 bases and the J gene end by 3 bases; junction bases not matched to a gene: 9. The CDR3 is CASTERGTSTDTQYF. The CDR3 nucleotides read TGTGCCAGCACCGAAAGAGGGACTAGTACAGATACGCAGTATTTT.

This clonotype was counted ten times or more. This sequence joins TRBV3-1 and TRBJ2-1, with 12 bases matching TRBD2. This CDR3 has 15 residues. Germline-derived CDR1 and CDR2 are LGHDT and YNNKEL (reference sequence). The ends lost 3 bases at V and 12 bases at J; junction bases unmatched: 9. As DNA, the CDR3 is TGTGCCAGCAGCCAGGCTAGCGGGGGGGTCTACGGGCAGTTCTTC. Residues: CASSQASGGVYGQFF.

The rearrangement joins TRBV14 to TRBJ2-6; maybe TRBD2 (6 bases). CDR3 length: 18 residues. The germline V gene has CDR1 SGHDN and CDR2 FVKESK. V was cut by 4 bases and J by 0 bases, with 16 bases left in between. The CDR3 is CASSPPDPGGSGANVLTF. CDR3 DNA sequence: TGTGCCAGCAGCCCCCCCGATCCCGGGGGCTCTGGGGCCAACGTCCTGACTTTC.

The gene calls are TRBV19 and TRBJ2-7; maybe TRBD1 (6 bases). This CDR3 has 14 residues. The V end lost 4 bases, the J end lost 2 bases, and 12 bases lay between the germline ends. From germline, CDR1 is LNHDA and CDR2 SQIVND (reference sequence). This chain's CDR3 is CASSSLDRTYEQYF. The CDR3 region has the DNA TGTGCCAGTAGTAGCTTGGACAGAACCTACGAGCAGTACTTC.

This chain connects TRBV29-1 to TRBJ1-3; D is perhaps TRBD1 (6 bases). Germline CDR1 SQVTM, CDR2 ANQGSEA. V dropped 6 bases and J dropped 4 bases, with 13 bases sitting between them. The CDR3 length is 13 residues. This chain's CDR3 is CSVLTGNGNTIYF. CDR3 bases: TGCAGCGTATTAACAGGGAACGGAAACACCATATATTTT. The full variable domain, in which reference TRBV29-1 and TRBJ1-3 provide the parts outside the CDR3, is SAVISQKPSRDICQRGTSLTIQCQVDSQVTMMFWYRQQPGQSLTLIATANQGSEATYESGFVIDKFPISRPNLTFSTLTVSNMSPEDSSIYLCSVLTGNGNTIYFGEGSWLTVV.

V usage is TRBV6-4 and J usage is TRBJ2-7, with TRBD2 matching 9 bases. CDR1 and CDR2 from the germline V gene are MRHNA and SNTAGT. This CDR3 has 16 amino acids. V lost 6 bases to trimming and J lost 6 bases; unmatched junction nucleotides: 15. The CDR3 spells CASRIKGASGEIEQYF. For the CDR3, the DNA is TGTGCCAGCAGAATAAAGGGGGCTAGCGGGGAAATCGAGCAGTACTTC.

This chain links TRBV6-2 or TRBV6-3 with TRBJ2-1, with D uncertain. V lost 6 bases and J lost 7, with 13 bases in between. The CDR3 runs to 13 residues. Per germline, CDR1 MNHEY and CDR2 SVGEGT. The DNA for the CDR3 is TGTGCCAGCAGCGCAATTAGTTTTAATGAGCAGTTCTTC. As protein: CASSAISFNEQFF.

This chain links TRBV7-2 with TRBJ2-7, with D hard to call. The CDR3 contains 13 residues. The ends were cut back, 1 base at V and 4 bases at J, with 8 bases in the middle. Germline CDR1 reads SGHTA; CDR2 reads FQGNSA. The CDR3 nucleotides read TGTGCCAGCAGCTTAGATGGCCGGTACGAGCAGTACTTC. Translation: CASSLDGRYEQYF. The full variable domain, in which reference TRBV7-2 and TRBJ2-7 provide the parts outside the CDR3, is GAGVSQSPSNKVTEKGKDVELRCDPISGHTALYWYRQSLGQGLEFLIYFQGNSAPDKSGLPSDRFSAERTGGSVSTLTIQRTQQEDSAVYLCASSLDGRYEQYFGPGTRLTVT.

This clonotype appeared a few times. The chain joins TRBV28 to TRBJ2-7; 11 bases agree with TRBD1. CDR1 is MDHEN and CDR2 is SYDVKM in the germline V gene. V lost 6 bases and J lost 5; bases outside the gene matches: 9. The CDR3 consists of 15 residues. The CDR3 spells CASSPGGQGVDEQYF. As DNA, the CDR3 is TGTGCCAGCAGCCCGGGGGGACAGGGGGTAGACGAGCAGTACTTC.

This clonotype was observed a few times. CDR3 coding DNA: TGTGCCAGCAGGACGGGCCGCACAGATACGCAGTATTTT. It encodes CASRTGRTDTQYF. This sequence joins TRBV28 and TRBJ2-3, with no clear D. The CDR3 runs 13 residues. V shed 6 bases and J shed 1 base, with 8 bases lying between them. CDR1 and CDR2 (germline): MDHEN, SYDVKM.

J is TRBJ2-5 and V is TRBV12-3 or TRBV12-4, with 7 positions matching TRBD2. With V trimmed by 5 bases and J by 5 bases, 11 bases remained unmatched. The CDR3 consists of 15 residues. Here the CDR3 reads CASSLSGAGDETQYF. As DNA, the CDR3 is TGTGCCAGCAGTCTGAGCGGGGCGGGCGATGAGACCCAGTACTTC.

The chain couples TRBV18 to TRBJ1-2; D not certain. Trimming pared 3 bases from V and 2 bases from J, leaving 4 bases between. CDR1 and CDR2 (germline): KGHSH, LQKENI. This CDR3 spans 12 amino acids. In DNA, the CDR3 is TGTGCCAGCTCACCCCTAAACTATGGCTACACCTTC. Amino acids: CASSPLNYGYTF.

This clonotype appeared once. This chain connects TRBV23-1 to TRBJ2-7; D remains unclear. TRBV23-1 falls under the ORF class, with uncertain function. Between the trimmed V and J ends, which lost 0 bases and 3 bases, there was a span of 18 bases. The CDR3 length is 17 residues. CDR3 bases: TGCGCCAGCAGTCAATCGGGCGGATATCTTCGTCGCTACGAGCAGTACTTC. Translated, it gives CASSQSGGYLRRYEQYF.

This chain links TRBV6-5 with TRBJ2-2; D remains unclear. The germline V gene encodes CDR1 MNHEY and CDR2 SVGAGI. There are 17 residues in the CDR3. V dropped 0 bases and J dropped 5 bases, with 16 bases sitting between them. The CDR3 DNA sequence: TGTGCCAGCAGTTACTCGACGCTAGACGTATATACCGGGGAGCTGTTTTTT. Residues: CASSYSTLDVYTGELFF.

This clonotype was seen repeatedly, ten times or more. The rearrangement links TRBV20-1 to TRBJ2-3; 11 positions agree with TRBD1. Germline V lookup: CDR1 DFQATT, CDR2 SNEGSKA (reference sequence). There are 15 residues in the CDR3. V was clipped by 0 bases and J by 4 bases; unmatched bases: 3. The CDR3 here is CSAREDRGRPDTQYF. Written as DNA, the CDR3 is TGCAGTGCTAGAGAGGACAGGGGGCGGCCAGATACGCAGTATTTT.

The chain links TRBV5-1 to TRBJ2-7; D gene unclear. The CDR3 has 19 amino acids. V shed 1 base and J shed 0 bases, with 23 bases lying between them. CDR1 is SGHRS, CDR2 YFSETQ, per germline. The CDR3 loop reads CASSLRAAGSTDSSYEQYF. Written as DNA, the CDR3 is TGCGCCAGCAGCTTGAGAGCCGCTGGTTCAACGGATTCCTCCTACGAGCAGTACTTC.

This clonotype showed up many times. V usage is TRBV3-1 and J usage is TRBJ2-7, with a weak D call TRBD2 (6 bases). Germline values: CDR1 LGHDT, CDR2 YNNKEL (reference sequence). This CDR3 has 16 amino acids. V dropped 0 bases and J dropped 2 bases, with 14 bases sitting between them. The CDR3 loop is CASSQDRRRGPYEQYF. DNA of the CDR3: TGTGCCAGCAGCCAAGATCGCAGGAGGGGCCCCTACGAGCAGTACTTC.

This clonotype has a handful of counts. This rearrangement joins TRBV6-2 or TRBV6-3 to TRBJ2-5; 10 bases are a match to TRBD2. The CDR3 is 15 residues long. Trimming at V came to 5 bases and at J to 5 bases, leaving 8 bases not matched to a gene. Looked up from germline, CDR1 is MNHEY and CDR2 is SVGEGT. CDR3 bases: TGTGCCAGCAGTCTACTAGCGGGGCCCCGGGAGACCCAGTACTTC. Protein product: CASSLLAGPRETQYF.

Ten or more counts support this clonotype. The chain has TRBV7-3 and TRBJ2-1, with D possibly being TRBD1 (6 bases). The CDR3 is 14 amino acids. The germline CDR1 and CDR2 sequences are SGHTA and FQGTGA. V was trimmed by 0 bases and J by 3 bases, leaving 6 bases between them. The CDR3 DNA reads TGTGCCAGCAGCTTAACACAGGGCTACAATGAGCAGTTCTTC. Translation: CASSLTQGYNEQFF.

There are a few counts of this clonotype. The genes are TRBV3-1 and TRBJ2-1, with D possibly matching TRBD2 (7 bases). CDR3 length: 16 residues. Germline CDR1 and CDR2: LGHDT and YNNKEL (reference sequence). The V and J ends lost 4 bases and 3 bases respectively, with 16 bases between them. In DNA, the CDR3 is TGTGCCAGCAGCCCGCGTGGGGGGGCAGGCTACAATGAGCAGTTCTTC. Protein sequence: CASSPRGGAGYNEQFF.

This clonotype was seen more than once but under ten times. This chain uses TRBV3-1 with TRBJ2-7; the D gene is possibly TRBD2 (5 bases). Trimming left V 4 bases short and J 7 bases short, with 20 bases between. The CDR3 extends over 15 amino acids. CDR1 LGHDT and CDR2 YNNKEL come from the germline V gene (reference sequence). Written as DNA, the CDR3 is TGTGCCAGCAGCCCGGCCCCGGACTTTCCCGGGGAGCAGTACTTC. Protein sequence: CASSPAPDFPGEQYF.